This T cell receptor (beta chain) was identified in a study of T cell responses to AZD1222 COVID-19 vaccine. Study-wide results and caveats: Elevations in Spike-specific TCR breadth and depth followed administration of two AZD1222 doses. Clonal diversity may have been underestimated in mostly white British donors. Regions left unmutated in variants are reportedly the target of nearly half of spike-specific TCRs. Seropositive status at baseline applied to only five to seven AZD1222 recipients.

CDR1 is SGHNT and CDR2 is YYREEE in the germline V gene (reference sequence). The CDR3 runs 16 residues. Trimming cost V 0 bases and J 0 bases; bases outside gene matches: 3. Sequencing was performed with immunoSEQ multiplex PCR; in TCRdb, only in-frame clones are kept and a portion is missing. Here the sample spans 100,000 to 150,000 clones, more than 75% being singletons. Note on this clone: As yet, its antigen is unknown.

The TCR was taken from an adult who received the AZD1222 COVID-19 vaccine. The chain uses TRBV5-4 and TRBJ2-1, with 7 bases that match TRBD2. The sequenced sample was peripheral blood, obtained 28 days after the second AZD1222 dose. CDR3 sequence reads: CASSLEGTNSYNEQFF. The CDR3 DNA reads TGTGCCAGCAGCTTGGAGGGGACTAACTCCTACAATGAGCAGTTCTTC.